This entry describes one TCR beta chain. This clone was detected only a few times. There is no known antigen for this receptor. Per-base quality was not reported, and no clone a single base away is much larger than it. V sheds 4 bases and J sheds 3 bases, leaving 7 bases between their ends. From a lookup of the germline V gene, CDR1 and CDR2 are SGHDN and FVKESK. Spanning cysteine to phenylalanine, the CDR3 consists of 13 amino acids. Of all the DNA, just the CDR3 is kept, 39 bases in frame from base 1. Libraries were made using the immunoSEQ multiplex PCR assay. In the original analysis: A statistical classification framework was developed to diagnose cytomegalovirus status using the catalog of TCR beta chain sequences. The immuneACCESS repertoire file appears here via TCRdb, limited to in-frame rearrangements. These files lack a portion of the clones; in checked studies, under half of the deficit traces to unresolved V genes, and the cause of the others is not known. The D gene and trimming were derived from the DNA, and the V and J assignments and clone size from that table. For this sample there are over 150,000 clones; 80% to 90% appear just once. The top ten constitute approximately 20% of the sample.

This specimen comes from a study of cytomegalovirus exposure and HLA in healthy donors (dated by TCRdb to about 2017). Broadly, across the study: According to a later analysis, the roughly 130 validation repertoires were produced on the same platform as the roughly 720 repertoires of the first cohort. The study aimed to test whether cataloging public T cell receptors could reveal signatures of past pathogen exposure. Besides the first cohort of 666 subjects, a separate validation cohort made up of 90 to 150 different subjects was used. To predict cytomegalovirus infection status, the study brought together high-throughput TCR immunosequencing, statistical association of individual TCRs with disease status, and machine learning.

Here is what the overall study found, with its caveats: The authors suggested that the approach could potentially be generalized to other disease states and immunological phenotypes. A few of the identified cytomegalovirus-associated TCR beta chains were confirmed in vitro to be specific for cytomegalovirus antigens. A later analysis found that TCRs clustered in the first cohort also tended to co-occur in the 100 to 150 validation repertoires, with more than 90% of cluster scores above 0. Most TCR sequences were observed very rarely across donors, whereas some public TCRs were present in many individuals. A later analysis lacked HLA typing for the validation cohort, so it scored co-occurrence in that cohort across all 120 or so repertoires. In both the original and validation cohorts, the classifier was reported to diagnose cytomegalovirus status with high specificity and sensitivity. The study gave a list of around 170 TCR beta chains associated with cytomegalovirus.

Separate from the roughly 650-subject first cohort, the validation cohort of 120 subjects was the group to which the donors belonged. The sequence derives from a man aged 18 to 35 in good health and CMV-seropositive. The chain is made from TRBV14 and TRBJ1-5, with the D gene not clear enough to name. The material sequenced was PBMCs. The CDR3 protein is CASSRGDNQPQHF. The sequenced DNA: TGTGCCAGCAGCCGGGGAGACAATCAGCCCCAGCATTTT.